This T cell receptor beta chain was recorded in a study of shared T cell receptors in the human thymus. This CDR3 is built from 11 residues. The germline V and J ends were trimmed by 6 bases and 5 bases, with 7 bases remaining between them. Germline V lookup: CDR1 MNHEY, CDR2 SVGAGI. The assay was immunoSEQ multiplex PCR, and TCRdb's table has in-frame clones only and misses some. This table has 720,000 or so clones, approximately 85% appearing once. This same sample was also taken into another study, of human thymus T cells. Per that paper: Healthy Finnish infants undergoing corrective surgery for congenital heart defects provided the donor material. Surgeons resected thymus tissue during corrective heart surgery. Repertoires from thymus and blood appeared to show biased V and J gene usage. Highly overlapping thymic repertoires among unrelated individuals were reported in related research.

The clonotype originates from a girl in the first two years of life with a congenital heart defect. The chain joins TRBV6-5 to TRBJ1-1; no clear D gene. The source material was thymocytes. The DNA of the CDR3 is TGTGCCAGCAGAGACGGGACTGAAGCTTTCTTT. This sequence encodes CASRDGTEAFF.